The TCR beta chain described here comes from a study of yellow fever vaccine responses in identical twins. TCRdb called the RT-PCR reads again in MiXCR, with one record for every CDR3 protein. The sample includes nearly 2,500 distinct CDR3 sequences, roughly 85% of them seen just once. This CDR3 region has 16 residues. Between the trimmed V and J ends, which lost 0 bases and 5 bases, there was a span of 18 bases. Germline lookup yields CDR1 SGHRS and CDR2 YFSETQ. The sample in question was T cells from blood (PBMCs), unsorted or a sorted subset (not recorded which), obtained before or after yellow fever vaccination (not recorded which). The chain combines TRBV5-1 with TRBJ2-7; D is unresolved. This receptor was taken from a woman aged 18-30 years who received the yellow fever vaccine. The CDR3 spells CASSLALIGSIDEQYF. In DNA, the CDR3 is TGCGCCAGCAGCTTGGCCTTGATAGGCTCCATCGACGAGCAGTACTTC. The full variable domain, its missing parts supplied by reference TRBV5-1 and TRBJ2-7, is KAGVTQTPRYLIKTRGQQVTLSCSPISGHRSVSWYQQTPGQGLQFLFEYFSETQRNKGNFPGRFSGRQFSNSRSEMNVSTLELGDSALYLCASSLALIGSIDEQYFGPGTRLTVT.